Shown below are 27 T cell receptor beta chains from a single sample sequenced in a study of T cells after yellow fever vaccination. TCRdb analysed the 5' RACE reads with MiXCR anew, one entry per CDR3 protein. The sample holds 300,000 to 400,000 distinct CDR3 sequences; roughly 8.3% are singletons and the top ten take approximately 18%. The source material was PBMCs, sampled around 45 days after the first yellow fever vaccination. These receptors all come from a man between 18 and 35 years old who received the YFV17D yellow fever vaccine.

The rearrangement joins TRBV7-3 to TRBJ2-5; no firm D call. Germline CDR1 and CDR2: SGHTA and FQGTGA. V was clipped by 2 bases and J by 7 bases, with 14 bases between them. The CDR3 loop spans 14 amino acids. The DNA of the CDR3 is TGTGCCAGCAGCTTATCATCGTCCGCCGGGACCCAGTACTTC. Translation: CASSLSSSAGTQYF. Complete variable domain (other parts from reference TRBV7-3 and TRBJ2-5): GAGVSQTPSNKVTEKGKYVELRCDPISGHTALYWYRQSLGQGPEFLIYFQGTGAADDSGLPNDRFFAVRPEGSVSTLKIQRTERGDSAVYLCASSLSSSAGTQYFGPGTRLLVL.

This sequence joins TRBV30 and TRBJ1-5, with a tentative D call TRBD1 (5 bases). Germline CDR1 reads GTSNPN; CDR2 reads SVGIG (reference sequence). The CDR3 is 12 residues long. The V gene lost 0 bases and the J gene lost 10 bases, with 10 bases spanning the gap. CDR3 in DNA: TGTGCCTGGAGTGTACAGGAGGGACCCCAGCATTTT. As protein: CAWSVQEGPQHF.

This clonotype was found many times. CDR3: CASSGVAGRVGQETQYF. CDR3 nucleotide sequence: TGTGCCAGCAGTGGAGTAGCGGGCCGGGTTGGCCAAGAGACCCAGTACTTC. V and J are TRBV12-3 or TRBV12-4 and TRBJ2-5; 7 bases line up with TRBD2. The CDR3 is 17 residues long. With V trimmed by 5 bases and J by 1 base, 13 bases remained unmatched.

The CDR3 reads CASSIQQGMDGYTF. The DNA for the CDR3 is TGTGCCAGCAGTATACAACAGGGAATGGATGGCTACACCTTC. The rearrangement uses TRBV6-2 or TRBV6-3 and TRBJ1-2; tentative D call: TRBD1 (6 bases). The germline V gene encodes CDR1 MNHEY and CDR2 SVGEGT. The CDR3 has 14 amino acids. V lost 5 bases to trimming and J lost 6 bases, with 16 bases between them.

This clonotype came up a few times. The rearrangement links TRBV29-1 to TRBJ1-1; D not certain. V was shortened by 0 bases and J by 1 base, with 9 bases between the two germline ends. Germline loops: CDR1 SQVTM, CDR2 ANQGSEA. The CDR3 runs 14 residues. CDR3 sequence reads: CSVEDLTENTEAFF. The DNA of the CDR3 is TGCAGCGTTGAAGATCTCACAGAGAACACTGAAGCTTTCTTT.

This clonotype was seen only a few times. This rearrangement joins TRBV10-2 to TRBJ2-1, with 13 nucleotides matching TRBD2. Germline CDR1 is WSHSY and CDR2 is SAAADI. CDR3 size: 15 residues. The V segment lost 4 bases and the J segment 10 bases; nucleotides outside the gene matches: 7. CDR3 DNA: TGCGCCAGCAGTGGGGGGACTAGCGGGGCCTTGGAGCAGTTCTTC. As protein: CASSGGTSGALEQFF.

The chain joins TRBV7-9 to TRBJ1-1; 7 nucleotides agree with TRBD1. J lost 3 bases, V lost 5 bases, and 12 bases had no gene match. CDR1 SEHNR and CDR2 FQNEAQ come from the germline V gene (reference sequence). The CDR3 runs to 16 residues. The CDR3: CASSPSFGDRDTEAFF. In DNA form, the CDR3 reads TGTGCCAGCAGCCCCTCCTTTGGAGACAGGGACACTGAAGCTTTCTTT.

The V and J genes are TRBV9 and TRBJ1-2, with D maybe TRBD1 (6 bases). The CDR3 spans 15 residues. Looked up from germline, CDR1 is SGDLS and CDR2 is YYNGEE. V lost 3 bases to trimming and J lost 8 bases, with 20 bases between them. The CDR3 protein is CASSETGYDLLGYTF. The DNA of the CDR3 is TGTGCCAGCAGCGAAACAGGGTATGATCTTCTCGGCTACACCTTC.

With regard to this clonotype: This CDR3 fails to terminate in the conserved phenylalanine or tryptophan, so it likely reflects a read error. The chain combines TRBV20-1 with TRBJ1-6; the match to TRBD1 covers 7 bases. Germline CDR1 and CDR2: DFQATT and SNEGSKA (reference sequence). V shed 2 bases and J 7 bases; nucleotides not matched to a gene: 11. The CDR3 runs 16 residues. The CDR3 DNA is TGCAGTGCTAGAATGGAATTGGGCAGGGGGAATTCACCCCTCCACTCT. Translating it yields CSARMELGRGNSPLHS.

This clonotype was detected only a few times. The chain recombines TRBV10-2 with TRBJ2-7; possibly TRBD1 or TRBD2 for D (5 bases each). V gave up 6 bases and J gave up 6 bases, with 21 bases separating them. The germline gives CDR1 WSHSY, CDR2 SAAADI. The CDR3 runs to 15 residues. The DNA of the CDR3 is TGCGCCAGCAGCCACGGGACCTCCCGGGTCGCCGAGCAGTACGTC. Amino acids: CASSHGTSRVAEQYV.

The chain uses TRBV9 and TRBJ1-5; D is uncertain. The CDR3 is 12 residues long. Germline loops: CDR1 SGDLS, CDR2 YYNGEE. Trimming removed 4 bases from V and 8 bases from J, with 10 bases in between. The chain's CDR3 is CASSRDLEPQHF. CDR3 DNA sequence: TGTGCCAGCAGCCGAGACCTGGAGCCCCAGCATTTT.

There are many counts of this clonotype. V usage is TRBV24-1 and J usage is TRBJ1-2; 8 bases are shared with TRBD1. CDR1 is KGHDR, CDR2 SFDVKD, per germline. The trim removed 3 bases at V and 4 bases at J, leaving 15 bases unmatched. The CDR3 has 18 amino acids. CDR3 DNA: TGTGCCACCAGTGATCGAGAACCCAGGGGGCCCTATTCCTATGGCTACACCTTC. Its protein product is CATSDREPRGPYSYGYTF.

A few counts support this clonotype. This chain links TRBV12-3 or TRBV12-4 with TRBJ2-7; no clear D gene. Between the trimmed V and J ends, which lost 3 bases and 7 bases, there was a span of 7 bases. CDR3 size: 11 residues. The chain's CDR3 is CASSLVEEQYF. Written as DNA, the CDR3 is TGTGCCAGCAGTTTGGTTGAGGAGCAGTACTTC.

The rearrangement uses TRBV6-2 or TRBV6-3 and TRBJ1-3; D remains unclear. The CDR3 totals 14 residues. The V gene lost 8 bases and the J gene lost 0 bases, with 11 bases spanning the gap. In germline, CDR1 is MNHEY, CDR2 SVGEGT. The CDR3 loop reads CASLSGGSGNTIYF. In DNA form, the CDR3 reads TGTGCCAGCTTGTCAGGCGGCTCTGGAAACACCATATATTTT.

This clonotype was counted between two and nine times. The chain has TRBV5-4 and TRBJ2-5; perhaps D is TRBD1 or TRBD2 (5 bases each). The germline V and J ends were trimmed by 5 bases and 5 bases, with 16 bases remaining between them. The germline CDR1 and CDR2 sequences are SGHNT and YYREEE (reference sequence). The CDR3 has 14 amino acids. The DNA of the CDR3 is TGTGCCAGCAGTTCTCCCCTTGAGGGGGAGACCCAGTACTTC. Its protein product is CASSSPLEGETQYF.

V is TRBV7-9 and J is TRBJ2-3; a weak D match, TRBD2 (6 bases). Between the trimmed V and J ends, which lost 5 bases and 0 bases, there was a span of 15 bases. In germline, CDR1 is SEHNR, CDR2 FQNEAQ (reference sequence). This CDR3 comprises 16 residues. CDR3 in amino acids: CASSPPGGRSTDTQYF. In DNA, the CDR3 is TGTGCCAGCAGCCCCCCCGGGGGACGAAGCACAGATACGCAGTATTTT.

This clonotype was observed a handful of times. The V and J genes are TRBV30 and TRBJ1-2; D gene uncertain. This CDR3 spans 12 amino acids. V lost 5 bases and J lost 5, with 12 bases in between. Germline lookup yields CDR1 GTSNPN and CDR2 SVGIG (reference sequence). The CDR3 DNA is TGTGCCTGGGCTGCCGGTGGGTATGGCTACACCTTC. It codes for CAWAAGGYGYTF.

This clonotype was seen only once. The genes are TRBV5-1 and TRBJ2-3; D gene uncertain. The CDR3 loop spans 14 amino acids. The germline V and J ends were trimmed by 0 bases and 4 bases, with 9 bases remaining between them. The germline V gene has CDR1 SGHRS and CDR2 YFSETQ. The CDR3 is CASSLVLGSDTQYF. Here the CDR3 DNA reads TGCGCCAGCAGCTTGGTTTTGGGCTCAGATACGCAGTATTTT.

The CDR3 DNA reads as TGTGCCACCAGCAGATCAGGGAATTCACCCCTCCACTTT. This sequence encodes CATSRSGNSPLHF. The chain employs TRBV15 and TRBJ1-6, with a possible D match to TRBD1 (5 bases). V lost 2 bases and J 7 bases, leaving 6 bases between the germline ends. Germline-derived CDR1 and CDR2 are LNHNV and YYDKDF (reference sequence). The CDR3 covers 13 residues. Supplemented by reference TRBV15 and TRBJ1-6, the full variable domain reads DAMVIQNPRYQVTQFGKPVTLSCSQTLNHNVMYWYQQKSSQAPKLLFHYYDKDFNNEADTPDNFQSRRPNTSFCFLDIRSPGLGDTAMYLCATSRSGNSPLHFGNGTRLTVT.

Details on this clonotype: A junction boundary mismatches the germline segment, possibly from a read error. This chain connects TRBV20-1 to TRBJ2-2, with D perhaps matching TRBD2 (5 bases). This CDR3 region has 15 residues. CDR1 DFQATT and CDR2 SNEGSKA come from the germline V gene (reference sequence). The CDR3 loop is CSARIPGPISGEPFF. The DNA of the CDR3 is TGCAGTGCTAGAATCCCGGGCCCTATTTCCGGGGAGCCGTTTTTT.

This clonotype was detected only a few times. The chain has TRBV5-1 and TRBJ1-1; D remains ambiguous. This CDR3 is built from 15 residues. Germline V gives CDR1 SGHRS, CDR2 YFSETQ. V was clipped by 3 bases and J by 4 bases, with 16 bases between them. The CDR3 sequence: CASSSSDGGSTEAFF. In nucleotides, the CDR3 is TGCGCCAGCAGCTCGTCAGACGGCGGGTCCACTGAAGCTTTCTTT.

This clonotype was seen only a few times. The chain employs TRBV12-3 or TRBV12-4 and TRBJ2-1; 9 positions agree with TRBD1. CDR3 length: 17 residues. The junction had 6 bases not matched to a gene; V was cut back by 1 base and J by 2 bases. The CDR3 spells CASSLGPGQGPYNEQFF. The CDR3 nucleotides are TGTGCCAGCAGTTTAGGTCCGGGACAGGGCCCCTACAATGAGCAGTTCTTC.

J is TRBJ2-1 and V is TRBV2; 14 positions match TRBD2. V gave up 0 bases and J gave up 6 bases; unmatched junction bases: 10. The CDR3 is 19 residues long. Germline CDR1 and CDR2: SNHLY and FYNNEI. The CDR3 sequence is CASSEAQGLAGGWTNEQFF. In DNA form, the CDR3 reads TGTGCCAGCAGTGAAGCGCAAGGACTAGCGGGGGGATGGACCAATGAGCAGTTCTTC.

V and J are TRBV2 and TRBJ1-1; D gene uncertain. Germline values: CDR1 SNHLY, CDR2 FYNNEI. This CDR3 contains 13 residues. The V and J ends lost 3 bases and 1 base respectively, with 6 bases between them. The CDR3 loop is CASSETENTEAFF. For the CDR3, the DNA is TGTGCCAGCAGTGAGACGGAGAACACTGAAGCTTTCTTT.

This sequence joins TRBV19 and TRBJ1-1; possibly TRBD1 for D (5 bases). This CDR3 has 15 residues. Germline CDR1 is LNHDA and CDR2 is SQIVND (reference sequence). Deletions cut 3 bases from V and 3 bases from J, with 14 bases between. DNA of the CDR3: TGTGCCAGTAGTATTTCGGACATGCAAGACACTGAAGCTTTCTTT. Its protein product is CASSISDMQDTEAFF.

J is TRBJ2-3 and V is TRBV20-1; tentative D call: TRBD2 (5 bases). This CDR3 has 15 amino acids. Germline CDR1 and CDR2: DFQATT and SNEGSKA (reference sequence). V gave up 4 bases and J gave up 0 bases, with 14 bases separating them. The CDR3: CSANSVPASTDTQYF. The DNA for the CDR3 is TGCAGTGCTAATAGCGTTCCGGCCAGCACAGATACGCAGTATTTT.

Only a few counts were recorded for this clonotype. V and J are TRBV7-2 and TRBJ1-1; no clear D gene. Germline V CDR1 and CDR2: SGHTA, FQGNSA. The CDR3 is 14 residues long. Trimming removed 3 bases at V and 1 base at J, with 9 bases between. The CDR3 loop is CASSFGLGNTEAFF. DNA of the CDR3: TGTGCCAGCAGCTTCGGACTGGGGAACACTGAAGCTTTCTTT.